These T cell receptor beta chains were read from a single sample in a study of healthy donors' naive CD4 and CD8 T cells. Each CDR3 protein gets one entry after TCRdb re-called the reads with MiXCR. Here the sample spans roughly 200,000 distinct CDR3 sequences, around 80% being singletons. The sequenced sample consisted of naive CD4+ and CD8+ T cells sorted from blood, pooled from several donors. Every receptor here comes from a pool of human donors in good health; the sample pools cells from several healthy donors. Each CDR3 is given with its conserved first and last residue. A D gene is named only where the DNA matches it firmly. The size entry is marked missing in some rows and otherwise reads once, few, many or a size class.

v_call: TRBV6-6
clone_size: few
j_call: TRBJ1-1
d_call: .
cdr3_nt: TGTGCCAGCAGAGGCCGGGATGGGACCAACACTGAAGCTTTCTTT
cdr3_aa: CASRGRDGTNTEAFF

v_call: TRBV12-3/TRBV12-4
clone_size: .
j_call: TRBJ2-5
d_call: .
cdr3_nt: TGTGCCAGCAGTTTAGCGGGAGGAACAGAGACCCAGTACTTC
cdr3_aa: CASSLAGGTETQYF

v_call: TRBV4-1
clone_size: .
j_call: TRBJ2-7
d_call: .
cdr3_nt: TGCGCCAGCAGCCAAGAGGGAAAAAGGGGGAAGGGCTCCTACGAGCAGTACTTC
cdr3_aa: CASSQEGKRGKGSYEQYF

v_call: TRBV29-1
clone_size: .
j_call: TRBJ1-1
d_call: .
cdr3_nt: TGCAGCGTTGAATTATGGTTAGGGAACACTGAAGCTTTCTTT
cdr3_aa: CSVELWLGNTEAFF

v_call: TRBV19
clone_size: .
j_call: TRBJ2-7
d_call: TRBD2
cdr3_nt: TGTGCCAGTAGTGCGGGAGGACAGCTCTACGAGCAGTACTTC
cdr3_aa: CASSAGGQLYEQYF

v_call: TRBV20-1
clone_size: few
j_call: TRBJ2-7
d_call: TRBD2
cdr3_nt: TGCAGTGCTAGAGATCAGCTAGCGGGGGCCGCCTACGAGCAGTACTTC
cdr3_aa: CSARDQLAGAAYEQYF

v_call: TRBV6-5
clone_size: .
j_call: TRBJ2-4
d_call: .
cdr3_nt: TGTGCCAGCAGTTACGGGGGTTCCGAAAACATTCAGTACTTC
cdr3_aa: CASSYGGSENIQYF

v_call: TRBV6-5
clone_size: few
j_call: TRBJ1-3
d_call: TRBD1
cdr3_nt: TGTGCCAGCAGGACGGACAGGAACTCTGGAAACACCATATATTTT
cdr3_aa: CASRTDRNSGNTIYF

v_call: TRBV10-3
clone_size: .
j_call: TRBJ2-3
d_call: .
cdr3_nt: TGTGCCACCCCGACAGAAGGGGGAGATACGCAGTATTTT
cdr3_aa: CATPTEGGDTQYF

v_call: TRBV7-2
clone_size: once
j_call: TRBJ2-7
d_call: .
cdr3_nt: TGTGCCAGCAGCGAATTCTACGAGCAGTACTTC
cdr3_aa: CASSEFYEQYF

v_call: TRBV12-3/TRBV12-4
clone_size: few
j_call: TRBJ1-2
d_call: .
cdr3_nt: TGTGCCAGCAGTTTCCAAAGTGACAGCTATGGCTACACCTTC
cdr3_aa: CASSFQSDSYGYTF

v_call: TRBV6-6
clone_size: few
j_call: TRBJ1-2
d_call: TRBD1
cdr3_nt: TGTGCCAGCAGTTTAAAGGGGGCCGACTATGGCTACACCTTC
cdr3_aa: CASSLKGADYGYTF

v_call: TRBV6-5
clone_size: .
j_call: TRBJ2-1
d_call: TRBD2
cdr3_nt: TGTGCCAGCAGTTACTCGGAGCGGGGGAACTACAATGAGCAGTTCTTC
cdr3_aa: CASSYSERGNYNEQFF

v_call: TRBV4-1
clone_size: .
j_call: TRBJ2-5
d_call: TRBD2
cdr3_nt: TGCGCCAGCAGCCAGGGGACTAGCGGGGGCCACCAAGAGACCCAGTACTTC
cdr3_aa: CASSQGTSGGHQETQYF

v_call: TRBV5-5
clone_size: few
j_call: TRBJ2-5
d_call: .
cdr3_nt: TGTGCCAGCAGGTTTCCAAGTGGCGAGACCCAGTACTTC
cdr3_aa: CASRFPSGETQYF

v_call: TRBV5-6
clone_size: few
j_call: TRBJ2-5
d_call: .
cdr3_nt: TGTGCCAGCAGCGTGGTCCTAAGAGGGTACCAAGAGACCCAGTACTTC
cdr3_aa: CASSVVLRGYQETQYF

v_call: TRBV5-1
clone_size: .
j_call: TRBJ2-7
d_call: .
cdr3_nt: TGCGCCAGCAGCTTGGAGCCAGGGGAAGAGCAGTACTTC
cdr3_aa: CASSLEPGEEQYF

v_call: TRBV7-8
clone_size: few
j_call: TRBJ2-1
d_call: .
cdr3_nt: TGTGCCAGCAGTTTAGTTGGCAGCTACAATGAGCAGTTCTTC
cdr3_aa: CASSLVGSYNEQFF

v_call: TRBV11-1
clone_size: .
j_call: TRBJ2-1
d_call: .
cdr3_nt: TGTGCCAGCAGCTTCAGCAGGGTTAATGAGCAGTTCTTC
cdr3_aa: CASSFSRVNEQFF

v_call: TRBV6-5
clone_size: few
j_call: TRBJ1-1
d_call: .
cdr3_nt: TGTGCCAGCAGTACGGGACGCAGGAACACTGAAGCTTTCTTT
cdr3_aa: CASSTGRRNTEAFF

v_call: TRBV19
clone_size: .
j_call: TRBJ2-7
d_call: TRBD2
cdr3_nt: TGTGCCAGTAGCGATCTAGCGGCCACCTCCTACGAGCAGTACTTC
cdr3_aa: CASSDLAATSYEQYF

v_call: TRBV29-1
clone_size: .
j_call: TRBJ2-1
d_call: .
cdr3_nt: TGCAGCGTTGTTAGCGTCAACACCTACAATGAGCAGTTCTTC
cdr3_aa: CSVVSVNTYNEQFF

v_call: TRBV5-6
clone_size: .
j_call: TRBJ2-1
d_call: .
cdr3_nt: TGTGCCAGCAGCCCCGTTCTGCCCCCGGGGGAGGACGATGAGCAGTTCTTC
cdr3_aa: CASSPVLPPGEDDEQFF

v_call: TRBV27
clone_size: .
j_call: TRBJ2-7
d_call: .
cdr3_nt: TGTGCCAGCAGTTTAGAGGGACGGCCCTTCTACGAGCAGTACTTC
cdr3_aa: CASSLEGRPFYEQYF

v_call: TRBV18
clone_size: .
j_call: TRBJ1-2
d_call: .
cdr3_nt: TGTGCCAGCTCACCACAAAAGGGACGGAGGAACTATGGCTACACCTTC
cdr3_aa: CASSPQKGRRNYGYTF

v_call: TRBV6-5
clone_size: .
j_call: TRBJ2-7
d_call: .
cdr3_nt: TGTGCCAGCAGTGAGGGCTACGAGCAGTACTTC
cdr3_aa: CASSEGYEQYF

v_call: TRBV27
clone_size: .
j_call: TRBJ2-5
d_call: .
cdr3_nt: TGTGCCAGCAGTCCCCGTGGCCAAGAGACCCAGTACTTC
cdr3_aa: CASSPRGQETQYF

v_call: TRBV29-1
clone_size: many
j_call: TRBJ1-1
d_call: .
cdr3_nt: TGCAGTGGGACCGTGTGGAGCACTGAAGCTTTCTTT
cdr3_aa: CSGTVWSTEAFF

v_call: TRBV2
clone_size: .
j_call: TRBJ2-1
d_call: TRBD2
cdr3_nt: TGTGCCAGCCGACTAGCGGGGTACGAGCAGTTCTTC
cdr3_aa: CASRLAGYEQFF

v_call: TRBV19
clone_size: .
j_call: TRBJ1-5
d_call: .
cdr3_nt: TGTGCCAGTAGTATAGGTACAGAACATCAGCCCCAGCATTTT
cdr3_aa: CASSIGTEHQPQHF

v_call: TRBV29-1
clone_size: .
j_call: TRBJ2-5
d_call: .
cdr3_nt: TGCAGCGTTGAAGATCTTATATCGGAGACCCAGTACTTC
cdr3_aa: CSVEDLISETQYF

v_call: TRBV27
clone_size: .
j_call: TRBJ2-7
d_call: TRBD2
cdr3_nt: TGTGCCAGCAGTCCCACTAAGCGGGGAGTCTACGAGCAGTACTTC
cdr3_aa: CASSPTKRGVYEQYF

v_call: TRBV6-1
clone_size: few
j_call: TRBJ1-5
d_call: .
cdr3_nt: TGTGCCAGCAGTGAACCATGGACAGCCAATCAGCCCCAGCATTTT
cdr3_aa: CASSEPWTANQPQHF

v_call: TRBV29-1
clone_size: once
j_call: TRBJ2-3
d_call: TRBD2
cdr3_nt: TGCAGCGTTGAGGGGCTAGCGGGAGCCACAGATACGCAGTATTTT
cdr3_aa: CSVEGLAGATDTQYF

v_call: TRBV6-5
clone_size: .
j_call: TRBJ2-7
d_call: TRBD1
cdr3_nt: TGTGCCAGCACCGACGGGCCGGACAGGGTTTACGAGCAGTACTTC
cdr3_aa: CASTDGPDRVYEQYF

v_call: TRBV6-5
clone_size: .
j_call: TRBJ2-1
d_call: TRBD2
cdr3_nt: TGTGCCAGCAGTTACACCCCTAGACTAGCGGGAAACAATGAGCAGTTCTTC
cdr3_aa: CASSYTPRLAGNNEQFF

v_call: TRBV11-2
clone_size: .
j_call: TRBJ2-3
d_call: .
cdr3_nt: TGTGCCAGCAGCTCCTTGGGGAGGACAGATACGCAGTATTTT
cdr3_aa: CASSSLGRTDTQYF

v_call: TRBV29-1
clone_size: few
j_call: TRBJ1-5
d_call: .
cdr3_nt: TGCAGCGTTGGGGCAGGGTGGGATCAGCCCCAGCATTTT
cdr3_aa: CSVGAGWDQPQHF

v_call: TRBV29-1
clone_size: few
j_call: TRBJ2-7
d_call: .
cdr3_nt: TGCAGCGTTGAAGATCGCAGGTCTAGCTCCTACGAGCAGTACTTC
cdr3_aa: CSVEDRRSSSYEQYF

v_call: TRBV29-1
clone_size: .
j_call: TRBJ2-3
d_call: TRBD2
cdr3_nt: TGCAGCGTTGAAGCCGATAGCGGGAGCACAGATACGCAGTATTTT
cdr3_aa: CSVEADSGSTDTQYF

v_call: TRBV6-5
clone_size: .
j_call: TRBJ2-7
d_call: TRBD1
cdr3_nt: TGTGCCAGCAGTTACTCGAGAAGGGGGCCCCACGAGCAGTACTTC
cdr3_aa: CASSYSRRGPHEQYF

v_call: TRBV10-3
clone_size: .
j_call: TRBJ1-1
d_call: TRBD1
cdr3_nt: TGTGCCATCACGGGACAGAAGAACACTGAAGCTTTCTTT
cdr3_aa: CAITGQKNTEAFF

v_call: TRBV5-4
clone_size: .
j_call: TRBJ2-7
d_call: .
cdr3_nt: TGTGCCAGCAGCTTGGGAGGAGATCACAACCTCTACGAGCAGTACTTC
cdr3_aa: CASSLGGDHNLYEQYF

v_call: TRBV5-4
clone_size: .
j_call: TRBJ2-1
d_call: .
cdr3_nt: TGTGCCAGCAGCTTGGACTACAATGAGCAGTTCTTC
cdr3_aa: CASSLDYNEQFF

v_call: TRBV6-2/TRBV6-3
clone_size: .
j_call: TRBJ1-2
d_call: .
cdr3_nt: TGTGCCAGCAGGCCCACAGGGCACTATGGCTACACCTTC
cdr3_aa: CASRPTGHYGYTF

v_call: TRBV24-1
clone_size: .
j_call: TRBJ2-1
d_call: .
cdr3_nt: TGTGCCACCAGTAAAAGCGGGCCCTACAATGAGCAGTTCTTC
cdr3_aa: CATSKSGPYNEQFF

v_call: TRBV6-5
clone_size: .
j_call: TRBJ1-1
d_call: .
cdr3_nt: TGTGCCAGCAGTTATCGACGAGTCGTCACGGGTGAAGCTTTCTTT
cdr3_aa: CASSYRRVVTGEAFF

v_call: TRBV5-6
clone_size: .
j_call: TRBJ1-2
d_call: .
cdr3_nt: TGTGCCAGCAGCTTGTTGCAGAACTATGGCTACACCTTC
cdr3_aa: CASSLLQNYGYTF

v_call: TRBV6-2/TRBV6-3
clone_size: .
j_call: TRBJ2-5
d_call: .
cdr3_nt: TGTGCCAGCAGTACCCAGGCTGGGAGAAAGACCCAGTACTTC
cdr3_aa: CASSTQAGRKTQYF

v_call: TRBV6-1
clone_size: .
j_call: TRBJ2-5
d_call: .
cdr3_nt: TGTGCCAGCAGCCGTACTCGGTCGAGGGAGACCCAGTACTTC
cdr3_aa: CASSRTRSRETQYF

v_call: TRBV29-1
clone_size: few
j_call: TRBJ2-1
d_call: .
cdr3_nt: TGCAGCGTTGAAGGGGGGCAAGACAATGAGCAGTTCTTC
cdr3_aa: CSVEGGQDNEQFF

v_call: TRBV12-3/TRBV12-4
clone_size: once
j_call: TRBJ2-1
d_call: .
cdr3_nt: TGTGCCAGCAGCCCGACAGCGAATGAGCAGTTCTTC
cdr3_aa: CASSPTANEQFF

v_call: TRBV6-2/TRBV6-3
clone_size: .
j_call: TRBJ2-1
d_call: TRBD2
cdr3_nt: TGTGCCAGCAGACTCTCTAGCGGGGCGCACAATGAGCAGTTCTTC
cdr3_aa: CASRLSSGAHNEQFF

v_call: TRBV19
clone_size: .
j_call: TRBJ2-3
d_call: .
cdr3_nt: TGTGCCAGTAGTATAGTGGGCCAAACGCAGTATTTT
cdr3_aa: CASSIVGQTQYF

v_call: TRBV20-1
clone_size: .
j_call: TRBJ1-5
d_call: TRBD1
cdr3_nt: TGCAGTGCTAGGAGACAGGGGGCTTCGCCCCAGCATTTT
cdr3_aa: CSARRQGASPQHF

v_call: TRBV15
clone_size: .
j_call: TRBJ1-5
d_call: TRBD1
cdr3_nt: TGTGCCACCAGCGGAGACAGGGCTCAGCCCCAGCATTTT
cdr3_aa: CATSGDRAQPQHF

v_call: TRBV29-1
clone_size: .
j_call: TRBJ2-1
d_call: TRBD2
cdr3_nt: TGCAGCGTTGAAAAGCGGGAGGGTTTGTTCTTC
cdr3_aa: CSVEKREGLFF

v_call: TRBV29-1
clone_size: .
j_call: TRBJ1-1
d_call: .
cdr3_nt: TGCAGCGTTGGGGATGAAAGGGTCTCCAAAAGTTACTTGAACACTGAAGCCTTCTTT
cdr3_aa: CSVGDERVSKSYLNTEAFF